This TCR beta chain stems from a study of radiotherapy plus CTLA-4 blockade in lung cancer. CDR1 ENHRY and CDR2 SYGVKD come from the germline V gene. The CDR3 loop spans 11 amino acids. Deletions cut 11 bases from V and 0 bases from J, with 5 bases between. This clone was observed a handful of times. Assay used: immunoSEQ multiplex PCR; TCRdb lists only in-frame clones, some missing. Altogether about 68,000 clones are present, 79% being singletons, with the ten largest covering approximately 9.3%. Enrolled patients, whose metastatic non-small-cell lung cancer was chemo-refractory, received focal radiation plus CTLA-4 blockade with ipilimumab.

This TCR was recovered from a human donor with non-small cell lung cancer who had a complete response to radiotherapy plus ipilimumab. The sample here was peripheral blood, taken from a patient treated with radiotherapy plus ipilimumab. V gene TRBV10-3 combines with J gene TRBJ1-3, with D uncertain. The CDR3: CAVHSGNTIYF. The CDR3 DNA is TGTGCCGTCCACTCTGGAAACACCATATATTTT.